These 16 T cell receptor beta chains were all obtained from the same sample, sequenced in a study of cytomegalovirus exposure and HLA in healthy donors. The PCR used 60 Vbeta and 13 Jbeta primers. The data were produced by immunoSEQ multiplex PCR, yet TCRdb's version contains in-frame clones alone and is incomplete. The sample includes tens of thousands of clones. Sequencing used PBMCs. These receptors came from a man aged 30-40 years in good health and CMV-seropositive.

The chain uses TRBV10-3 and TRBJ2-7; 9 bases align to TRBD1. CDR3 length: 17 amino acids. V gave up 5 bases and J gave up 2 bases; unmatched junction bases: 13. In germline, CDR1 is ENHRY, CDR2 SYGVKD. The CDR3: CAISQSHDRGSAYEQYF. The CDR3 DNA reads TGTGCCATCAGTCAATCCCACGACAGGGGGAGCGCCTACGAGCAGTACTTC.

The CDR3 bases are TGTGCCAGTAGTCGGACTAGCGGGGCCGACAATGAGCAGTTCTTC. It is translated as CASSRTSGADNEQFF. V gene TRBV19 combines with J gene TRBJ2-1, with 12 bases matching TRBD2. The CDR3 contains 15 residues. Trimming at V came to 5 bases and at J to 5 bases, leaving 4 bases not matched to a gene. Germline V gives CDR1 LNHDA, CDR2 SQIVND (reference sequence).

The rearrangement links TRBV2 to TRBJ2-1, with a tentative D call TRBD1 (7 bases). This CDR3 has 15 amino acids. CDR1 is SNHLY and CDR2 is FYNNEI in the germline V gene. Deletions cut 3 bases from V and 7 bases from J, with 16 bases between. The CDR3 DNA is TGTGCCAGCAGTGAGGCGGGACAGATTCGAAATGAGCAGTTCTTC. Its translation is CASSEAGQIRNEQFF.

The DNA of the CDR3 is TGTGCCAGCAGCTTAACCTCTAGCGGGGGAGGCACCGGGGAGCTGTTTTTT. Translation: CASSLTSSGGGTGELFF. The gene calls are TRBV7-6 and TRBJ2-2, with 10 bases aligning to TRBD2. The CDR3 sequence is 17 residues long. Germline V gene data show CDR1 as SGHVS and CDR2 as FNYEAQ. The junction had 7 bases not matched to a gene; V was cut back by 2 bases and J by 4 bases.

The gene calls are TRBV6-6 and TRBJ2-7; 8 nucleotides match TRBD2. The CDR3 totals 15 residues. Germline trimming cut 5 bases from V and 5 bases from J; bases unmatched to any gene: 11. Germline CDR1 and CDR2: MNHNY and SVGAGI (reference sequence). The CDR3 region is CASSTAERETHEQYF. DNA of the CDR3: TGTGCCAGCAGTACGGCCGAGCGGGAGACCCACGAGCAGTACTTC.

J is TRBJ2-6 and V is TRBV11-3; D possibly corresponds to TRBD2 (7 bases). Deletions cut 7 bases from V and 2 bases from J, with 21 bases between. The CDR3 spans 18 residues. CDR1 SGHNT and CDR2 YENEEA come from the germline V gene. The DNA for the CDR3 is TGTGCCAGCACCTCGACCGGGGGGCGGGTAACTGGGGCCAACGTCCTGACTTTC. Its translation is CASTSTGGRVTGANVLTF.

The chain is built from TRBV4-1 and TRBJ1-4, with 9 bases lining up with TRBD1. Germline V gene lookup returns CDR1 MGHRA and CDR2 YSYEKL. This CDR3 spans 15 amino acids. V dropped 4 bases and J dropped 8; count of bases not matched to a gene: 8. CDR3 DNA: TGCGCCAGCAGCCCGACCGGGACAGGGAAGGAAAAACTGTTTTTT. It is translated as CASSPTGTGKEKLFF.

Points on this clone: One end of the junction does not line up with germline, which may come from a read error. J is TRBJ1-1 and V is TRBV18, with TRBD1 matching 9 bases. The length of the CDR3 is 13 residues. Germline V CDR1 and CDR2: KGHSH, LQKENI. CDR3 in amino acids: CASSLDRGAEDFF. The CDR3 DNA is TGTGCCAGCTCCCTGGACAGGGGCGCTGAAGATTTCTTT.

According to its frequency, this clone is medium-sized. Other DNA sequences within the sample encode an identical CDR3. This chain connects TRBV10-3 to TRBJ1-3, with 7 bases identical to TRBD1. This CDR3 region has 11 residues. J lost 8 bases, V lost 8 bases, and 3 bases had no gene match. From germline, CDR1 is ENHRY and CDR2 SYGVKD. Here the CDR3 DNA reads TGTGCCATCGGCACAGGGGACACCATATATTTT. It yields the protein CAIGTGDTIYF.

The chain is built from TRBV25-1 and TRBJ2-7, with 9 bases fitting TRBD2. The length of the CDR3 is 13 residues. Germline V CDR1 and CDR2: MGHDK, SYGVNS. The V segment lost 11 bases and the J segment 2 bases; nucleotides outside the gene matches: 7. DNA for the CDR3: TGTGCCGCGGGGGGGGGATCCGCCTACGAGCAGTACTTC. Its translation: CAAGGGSAYEQYF.

The chain has TRBV30 and TRBJ1-2; 7 bases are a match to TRBD1. Per the germline V gene, CDR1 is GTSNPN and CDR2 is SVGIG (reference sequence). Trimming at V came to 1 base and at J to 5 bases, leaving 7 bases not matched to a gene. This CDR3 spans 14 amino acids. CDR3 sequence: CAWSGTDRIYGYTF. The CDR3 DNA reads as TGTGCCTGGAGTGGAACGGACAGGATTTATGGCTACACCTTC.

The chain couples TRBV7-3 to TRBJ2-5; 7 bases map to TRBD2. The CDR3 runs 15 residues. J lost 1 base, V lost 5 bases, and 7 bases had no gene match. Germline loops: CDR1 SGHTA, CDR2 FQGTGA. This chain's CDR3 is CASSPGGTTQETQYF. In DNA, the CDR3 is TGTGCCAGCAGCCCCGGAGGGACTACCCAAGAGACCCAGTACTTC.

The rearrangement joins TRBV19 to TRBJ2-2, with 7 bases that match TRBD2. This CDR3 contains 17 residues. V shed 3 bases, J shed 4 bases, and the junction held 11 bases outside the gene matches. Germline V CDR1 and CDR2: LNHDA, SQIVND (reference sequence). CDR3 in DNA: TGTGCCAGTAGTATGAGCGGGATTTATTACGGCACCGGGGAGCTGTTTTTT. Translating gives CASSMSGIYYGTGELFF.

The V call is TRBV7-9, the J call TRBJ1-1; 7 nucleotides line up with TRBD1. CDR3 size: 16 residues. V lost 1 base, J lost 2 bases, and 7 bases stayed unmatched. CDR1 and CDR2 (germline): SEHNR, FQNEAQ (reference sequence). CDR3 DNA sequence: TGTGCCAGCAGCTTAGTGATGGGACAGCCCAACACTGAAGCTTTCTTT. Amino acids: CASSLVMGQPNTEAFF.

The rearrangement joins TRBV30 to TRBJ2-7; TRBD1 matches 10 bases. Germline V gives CDR1 GTSNPN, CDR2 SVGIG (reference sequence). The CDR3 is 15 amino acids. J was trimmed by 2 bases and V by 3 bases; bases with no gene match: 7. The CDR3 region is CAWRTPGQGPYEQYF. CDR3 nucleotides: TGTGCCTGGAGGACACCGGGACAGGGGCCCTACGAGCAGTACTTC.

The V call is TRBV30, the J call TRBJ1-6; D possibly corresponds to TRBD1 (5 bases). This CDR3 is 11 amino acids long. Trimming took 0 bases from V and 13 from J, leaving 7 bases between them. CDR1 GTSNPN and CDR2 SVGIG come from the germline V gene (reference sequence). In nucleotides, the CDR3 is TGTGCCTGGAGTGTGGGGGGGCCCCTCCACTTT. This sequence encodes CAWSVGGPLHF. Using reference TRBV30 and TRBJ1-6 for the parts outside the CDR3, the full variable domain is SQTIHQWPATLVQPVGSPLSLECTVEGTSNPNLYWYRQAAGRGLQLLFYSVGIGQISSEVPQNLSASRPQDRQFILSSKKLLLSDSGFYLCAWSVGGPLHFGNGTRLTVT.